This is a list of T cell receptor beta chains from one sample in a study of cytomegalovirus exposure and HLA in healthy donors. Measured with immunoSEQ multiplex PCR; TCRdb has only the in-frame clones, and not every one. The table lists 250,000 to 300,000 clones, 80% to 90% of them singletons, with around 1% in the top ten. Material for sequencing was PBMCs. All receptors come from a woman between 18 and 29 years old in good health and CMV-seronegative. Each CDR3 is given with its conserved first and last residue. A D gene is named only where the DNA matches it firmly. Where a row states a size, it is once, few, many or the class of an expanded clone; other rows omit it.

size: .; V: TRBV7-2; J: TRBJ1-2; D: .; CDR3: CASTIRGRGRDYGYTF; DNA: TGTGCCAGCACCATTAGAGGGAGGGGCAGGGACTATGGCTACACCTTC
size: .; V: TRBV28; J: TRBJ1-1; D: .; CDR3: CASSPQGSLLTEAFF; DNA: TGTGCCAGCAGTCCCCAGGGCAGCCTGCTCACTGAAGCTTTCTTT
size: .; V: TRBV30; J: TRBJ2-7; D: TRBD1; CDR3: CAWTTGGKYEQYF; DNA: TGTGCCTGGACTACAGGGGGGAAGTACGAGCAGTACTTC
size: .; V: TRBV10-1; J: TRBJ2-7; D: TRBD2; CDR3: CASRPGTSGGLTYEQYF; DNA: TGCGCCAGCAGACCCGGGACTAGCGGGGGGCTAACCTACGAGCAGTACTTC
size: .; V: TRBV5-6; J: TRBJ2-5; D: .; CDR3: CASSLVRESQETQYF; DNA: TGTGCCAGCAGCTTGGTCCGGGAGTCCCAAGAGACCCAGTACTTC
size: .; V: TRBV28; J: TRBJ1-4; D: .; CDR3: CASSLFPGSGANEKLFF; DNA: TGTGCCAGCAGTTTATTTCCGGGTAGCGGGGCTAATGAAAAACTGTTTTTT
size: .; V: TRBV18; J: TRBJ1-5; D: .; CDR3: CASSPMSAGLSNQPQHF; DNA: TGTGCCAGCTCACCCATGAGTGCAGGGCTGAGCAATCAGCCCCAGCATTTT
size: .; V: TRBV6-1; J: TRBJ1-5; D: .; CDR3: CASSVPGLNQPQHF; DNA: TGTGCCAGCAGTGTCCCGGGACTCAATCAGCCCCAGCATTTT
size: once; V: TRBV6-5; J: TRBJ2-5; D: .; CDR3: CASSYSGGLKETQYF; DNA: TGTGCCAGCAGTTACTCTGGCGGACTAAAAGAGACCCAGTACTTC
size: .; V: TRBV7-2; J: TRBJ2-1; D: .; CDR3: CASSLADRPYNEQFF; DNA: TGTGCCAGCAGCTTAGCGGACAGACCCTACAATGAGCAGTTCTTC
size: .; V: TRBV7-2; J: TRBJ2-1; D: TRBD2; CDR3: CASSYRTSSAADEQFF; DNA: TGTGCCAGCAGCTACCGGACTAGCTCTGCGGCGGATGAGCAGTTCTTC
size: .; V: TRBV4-1; J: TRBJ1-5; D: .; CDR3: CASSQDRVQPQHF; DNA: TGCGCCAGCAGCCAAGATCGGGTTCAGCCCCAGCATTTT
size: .; V: TRBV9; J: TRBJ1-4; D: TRBD1; CDR3: CASSSQPGTGGEKLFF; DNA: TGTGCCAGCAGCTCACAACCCGGGACAGGGGGTGAAAAACTGTTTTTT
size: .; V: TRBV15; J: TRBJ2-7; D: .; CDR3: CATSDSTYEQYF; DNA: TGTGCCACCAGCGACTCTACTTACGAGCAGTACTTC
size: .; V: TRBV4-1; J: TRBJ2-3; D: .; CDR3: CASSQEAGAPPDTQYF; DNA: TGCGCCAGCAGCCAAGAAGCTGGGGCCCCTCCAGATACGCAGTATTTT
size: .; V: TRBV30; J: TRBJ2-5; D: .; CDR3: CAFIFGEETQYF; DNA: TGTGCCTTTATCTTCGGAGAAGAGACCCAGTACTTC
size: few; V: TRBV2; J: TRBJ2-4; D: TRBD2; CDR3: CASSEIGGLDRPFVDIQYF; DNA: TGTGCCAGCAGTGAAATAGGGGGACTAGACCGGCCTTTTGTAGACATTCAGTACTTC
size: .; V: TRBV9; J: TRBJ1-1; D: .; CDR3: CASSFWTENTEAFF; DNA: TGTGCCAGCAGCTTTTGGACAGAGAACACTGAAGCTTTCTTT
size: .; V: TRBV28; J: TRBJ2-7; D: TRBD1; CDR3: CASSLGQVNEQYF; DNA: TGTGCCAGCAGCCTGGGACAGGTTAACGAGCAGTACTTC
size: once; V: TRBV4-3; J: TRBJ2-1; D: .; CDR3: CASSFFGTGLYNEQFF; DNA: TGCGCCAGCAGCTTTTTCGGAACAGGCTTATACAATGAGCAGTTCTTC
size: .; V: TRBV25-1; J: TRBJ1-1; D: .; CDR3: CASSESYRALNTEAFF; DNA: TGTGCCAGCAGTGAATCGTACAGGGCCCTGAACACTGAAGCTTTCTTT
size: .; V: TRBV29-1; J: TRBJ2-7; D: TRBD1; CDR3: CSVGQSDRRYEQYF; DNA: TGCAGCGTTGGACAATCGGACAGGCGCTACGAGCAGTACTTC
size: .; V: TRBV7-2; J: TRBJ1-1; D: .; CDR3: CASRSAGWATEAFF; DNA: TGTGCCAGCAGGTCGGCGGGCTGGGCCACTGAAGCTTTCTTT
size: .; V: TRBV5-6; J: TRBJ2-2; D: .; CDR3: CASSLAVTNTGELFF; DNA: TGTGCCAGCAGCTTGGCGGTTACGAACACCGGGGAGCTGTTTTTT
size: .; V: TRBV4-1; J: TRBJ2-1; D: TRBD2; CDR3: CASSQLPSSGASWEQFF; DNA: TGCGCCAGCAGCCAATTGCCCAGTAGCGGGGCGTCATGGGAGCAGTTCTTC
size: .; V: TRBV5-8; J: TRBJ2-5; D: .; CDR3: CASSPGNRVQETQYF; DNA: TGTGCCAGCAGCCCGGGAAACAGGGTCCAAGAGACCCAGTACTTC
size: .; V: TRBV6-5; J: TRBJ1-5; D: .; CDR3: CASSYGRVSNQPQHF; DNA: TGTGCCAGCAGTTACGGCAGGGTGAGCAATCAGCCCCAGCATTTT
size: .; V: TRBV6-5; J: TRBJ1-1; D: .; CDR3: CASSYLIRAEAFF; DNA: TGTGCCAGCAGTTACCTGATCAGGGCGGAAGCTTTCTTT
size: .; V: TRBV6-4; J: TRBJ1-6; D: .; CDR3: CASSVVYSYNSPLHF; DNA: TGTGCCAGCAGTGTAGTCTACTCCTATAATTCACCCCTCCACTTT
size: .; V: TRBV4-1; J: TRBJ1-5; D: TRBD1; CDR3: CASSQEDRDQPQHF; DNA: TGCGCCAGCAGCCAAGAGGACAGGGATCAGCCCCAGCATTTT
size: once; V: TRBV7-8; J: TRBJ2-3; D: .; CDR3: CASSSSGRGTDTQYF; DNA: TGTGCCAGCAGCTCTAGTGGCCGGGGCACAGATACGCAGTATTTT
size: .; V: TRBV4-3; J: TRBJ1-1; D: .; CDR3: CASGWRGLNTEAFF; DNA: TGCGCCAGCGGGTGGCGGGGGCTGAACACTGAAGCTTTCTTT
size: .; V: TRBV13; J: TRBJ1-5; D: TRBD1; CDR3: CASSLGPGGNNQPQHF; DNA: TGTGCCAGCAGCTTAGGCCCAGGGGGCAACAATCAGCCCCAGCATTTT
size: .; V: TRBV5-6; J: TRBJ1-5; D: .; CDR3: CASRSIAGGGNQPQHF; DNA: TGTGCCAGCAGGTCTATTGCGGGGGGCGGCAATCAGCCCCAGCATTTT
size: .; V: TRBV4-3; J: TRBJ2-7; D: .; CDR3: CASSQENESTYEQYF; DNA: TGCGCCAGCAGCCAAGAGAATGAGAGTACCTACGAGCAGTACTTC
size: .; V: TRBV29-1; J: TRBJ2-7; D: .; CDR3: CSVNRGGEQYF; DNA: TGCAGCGTTAACAGGGGAGGCGAGCAGTACTTC
size: .; V: TRBV7-2; J: TRBJ2-7; D: TRBD1; CDR3: CASSFVGTGSHEQYF; DNA: TGTGCCAGCAGCTTTGTAGGGACAGGGTCCCACGAGCAGTACTTC
size: .; V: TRBV30; J: TRBJ2-1; D: TRBD2; CDR3: CAWSVSSGRADEQFF; DNA: TGTGCCTGGAGTGTGTCTAGCGGGAGGGCCGATGAGCAGTTCTTC
size: .; V: TRBV29-1; J: TRBJ1-3; D: .; CDR3: CSVASTGTGNTIYF; DNA: TGCAGCGTTGCCTCTACAGGGACTGGAAACACCATATATTTT
size: .; V: TRBV5-4; J: TRBJ2-5; D: TRBD2; CDR3: CASSLGGLAKETQYF; DNA: TGTGCCAGCAGCCTTGGGGGACTAGCGAAGGAGACCCAGTACTTC
size: .; V: TRBV19; J: TRBJ2-2; D: TRBD1; CDR3: CASKGQGDTGELFF; DNA: TGTGCCAGTAAAGGACAGGGCGACACCGGGGAGCTGTTTTTT
size: few; V: TRBV6-1; J: TRBJ1-2; D: .; CDR3: CASSEGRLRDNHGYTF; DNA: TGTGCCAGCAGTGAAGGAAGGCTCCGGGACAACCATGGCTACACCTTC
size: .; V: TRBV18; J: TRBJ2-7; D: TRBD1; CDR3: CASSPPGQGAYEQYF; DNA: TGTGCCAGCTCACCACCGGGACAGGGGGCCTACGAGCAGTACTTC
size: .; V: TRBV28; J: TRBJ2-7; D: .; CDR3: CASSLAGDSYEQYF; DNA: TGTGCCAGCAGTTTAGCCGGGGACTCCTACGAGCAGTACTTC
size: .; V: TRBV7-9; J: TRBJ2-2; D: .; CDR3: CASSSTNTGELFF; DNA: TGTGCCAGCAGCTCAACGAACACCGGGGAGCTGTTTTTT
size: .; V: TRBV27; J: TRBJ2-5; D: TRBD1; CDR3: CASSSLTGGVQTQYF; DNA: TGTGCCAGCAGTTCCCTTACAGGGGGCGTACAGACCCAGTACTTC
size: .; V: TRBV19; J: TRBJ2-6; D: .; CDR3: CASNRQSGANVLTF; DNA: TGTGCCAGTAACCGACAGTCTGGGGCCAACGTCCTGACTTTC
size: .; V: TRBV14; J: TRBJ2-5; D: TRBD1; CDR3: CASSQDAGGGETQYF; DNA: TGTGCCAGCAGCCAAGATGCAGGGGGCGGGGAGACCCAGTACTTC
size: .; V: TRBV2; J: TRBJ2-1; D: TRBD1; CDR3: CAISLLLGQSSYNEQFF; DNA: TGTGCCATTTCTCTCCTGCTGGGACAGAGCTCCTACAATGAGCAGTTCTTC
size: .; V: TRBV19; J: TRBJ2-5; D: TRBD2; CDR3: CASSNRLAGPQETQYF; DNA: TGTGCCAGTAGTAACAGACTAGCCGGGCCTCAAGAGACCCAGTACTTC
size: once; V: TRBV30; J: TRBJ2-3; D: .; CDR3: CAWEIAGTDTQYF; DNA: TGTGCCTGGGAGATTGCGGGCACAGATACGCAGTATTTT
size: .; V: TRBV5-1; J: TRBJ1-4; D: TRBD1; CDR3: CASSLTGANEKLFF; DNA: TGCGCCAGCAGCTTGACAGGGGCTAATGAAAAACTGTTTTTT
size: .; V: TRBV6-5; J: TRBJ1-4; D: TRBD1; CDR3: CASRGQFLEKLFF; DNA: TGTGCCAGCAGGGGACAGTTTCTTGAAAAACTGTTTTTT
size: .; V: TRBV30; J: TRBJ1-5; D: .; CDR3: CAWSAGAEAQHF; DNA: TGTGCCTGGAGTGCTGGGGCCGAGGCCCAGCATTTT